Given below is one T cell receptor beta chain in context. One junction end disagrees with the germline gene, perhaps due to a read error. This record comes from a study of CD8 T cells in ankylosing spondylitis. CDR1 and CDR2 from the germline V gene are MNHNY and SVGAGI (reference sequence). This CDR3 region has 12 residues. TCRdb called the 5' RACE reads again in MiXCR, with one record for every CDR3 protein. This sample has about 360,000 distinct CDR3 sequences, with 20% to 25% found just once. The chain joins TRBV6-6 to TRBJ2-5, with 12 nucleotides matching TRBD2. The sequenced material came from blood, either unsorted or a sorted T cell fraction (not recorded which). The source of this sequence is a male donor with ankylosing spondylitis or in good health (not recorded which). The CDR3 protein is CASGLAGTNTDF. The CDR3 DNA is TGTGCCAGCGGACTAGCGGGGACGAATACTGACTTC.